This TCR beta chain appears in the sequencing data of a study of monozygotic twins with inflammatory bowel disease. TCRdb reanalyzed the 5' RACE reads and collapses them to one entry per CDR3 protein, without DNA. The sample has a few hundred thousand distinct CDR3 sequences. The CDR3 consists of 13 residues. CDR1 is LGHDT and CDR2 is YNNKEL in the germline V gene (reference sequence). The genes are TRBV3-1 and TRBJ1-1; TCRdb calls TRBD1, which cannot be checked without DNA. The TCR originated in a human donor with ulcerative colitis or Crohn's disease, or a healthy co-twin of an affected twin (not recorded which). The sample taken for sequencing was blood. This chain's CDR3 is CASSQGANTEAFF. Full variable domain (rest looked up from reference TRBV3-1 and TRBJ1-1): DTAVSQTPKYLVTQMGNDKSIKCEQNLGHDTMYWYKQDSKKFLKIMFSYNNKELIINETVPNRFSPKSPDKAHLNLHINSLELGDSAVYFCASSQGANTEAFFGQGTRLTVV.